Listed below are T cell receptor beta chains from one sample, sequenced in a study of Ad26.COV2.S vaccination and SARS-CoV-2 variants. Sequencing was performed with immunoSEQ multiplex PCR; in TCRdb, only in-frame clones are kept and a portion is missing. This table has 450,000 to 550,000 clones, nearly 90% appearing once. The sample was peripheral blood, taken in a trial of Ad26.COV2.S vaccine versus placebo. The receptors come from a person aged 18-60 years who received the Ad26.COV2.S COVID-19 vaccine or a placebo. Both conserved end residues are part of each CDR3. Fields, in order: clone size, V gene, J gene, D gene, CDR3 protein, CDR3 DNA. A D gene is named only where the DNA matches it firmly. Only some rows state a clone size, as once, few, many or a class for expanded clones.

once	TRBV5-4	TRBJ2-5	-	CASSLGGNQETQYF	TGTGCCAGCAGCTTGGGGGGGAACCAAGAGACCCAGTACTTC
-	TRBV9	TRBJ2-4	TRBD1	CASSVGDRDLIQYF	TGTGCCAGCAGCGTAGGGGACAGGGATTTGATTCAGTACTTC
-	TRBV7-6	TRBJ2-1	TRBD2	CASSSLLAAAHEQFF	TGTGCCAGCAGCTCTCTTCTAGCGGCGGCCCATGAGCAGTTCTTC
-	TRBV7-2	TRBJ1-3	-	CASRPSYPDTIYF	TGTGCCAGCAGACCATCTTACCCAGACACCATATATTTT
once	TRBV19	TRBJ2-1	-	CASSIQHLAYNEQFF	TGTGCCAGTAGTATTCAGCATTTAGCCTACAATGAGCAGTTCTTC
-	TRBV3-1/TRBV3-2	TRBJ2-5	-	CASSQDCGEETQYF	TGTGCCAGCAGCCAAGATTGCGGGGAAGAGACCCAGTACTTC
once	TRBV7-6	TRBJ1-5	-	CASSLDAGDYSNQPQHF	TGTGCCAGCAGCTTAGATGCAGGCGATTATAGCAATCAGCCCCAGCATTTT
-	TRBV7-9	TRBJ1-2	-	CASSYPQDGAYGYTF	TGTGCCAGCAGCTACCCACAGGATGGGGCCTATGGCTACACCTTC
-	TRBV7-9	TRBJ2-3	-	CASSAANGVDTQYF	TGTGCCAGCAGCGCAGCGAACGGGGTTGATACGCAGTATTTT
few	TRBV20-1	TRBJ1-5	-	CSASTATRPNQPQHF	TGCAGTGCTAGTACCGCGACGAGACCCAATCAGCCCCAGCATTTT
-	TRBV5-4	TRBJ2-2	-	CASSSEPGQSRSGELFF	TGTGCCAGCAGCTCAGAGCCGGGACAAAGTCGATCCGGGGAGCTGTTTTTT
-	TRBV2	TRBJ1-3	-	CASSVEGIGNTIYF	TGTGCCAGCAGTGTAGAGGGGATAGGAAACACCATATATTTT
-	TRBV11-1	TRBJ2-5	-	CASSLAPLETQYF	TGTGCCAGCAGCTTAGCGCCTCTAGAGACCCAGTACTTC
-	TRBV4-1	TRBJ2-5	-	CASSQDDSKETQYF	TGCGCCAGCAGCCAAGATGACTCCAAAGAGACCCAGTACTTC
-	TRBV29-1	TRBJ2-1	-	CSVAATSSYNEQFF	TGCAGCGTTGCGGCGACGAGCTCCTACAATGAGCAGTTCTTC
-	TRBV28	TRBJ2-1	-	CASNPGRPSNEQFF	TGTGCCAGCAACCCGGGACGACCTTCCAATGAGCAGTTCTTC
-	TRBV11-3	TRBJ1-1	-	CASSSGGNTEAFF	TGTGCCAGCAGCTCTGGGGGGAACACTGAAGCTTTCTTT
-	TRBV2	TRBJ2-7	TRBD1	CASSGTGSSYEQYF	TGTGCCAGCAGCGGGACAGGAAGCTCCTACGAGCAGTACTTC
-	TRBV7-9	TRBJ1-2	-	CASSPGHPNYGYTF	TGTGCCAGCAGCCCGGGACACCCAAACTATGGCTACACCTTC
-	TRBV5-1	TRBJ2-5	-	CASSLASYETQYF	TGCGCCAGCAGCTTGGCTTCGTATGAGACCCAGTACTTC
-	TRBV28	TRBJ1-1	-	CASIPQGKNTEAFF	TGTGCCAGCATCCCTCAGGGGAAGAACACTGAAGCTTTCTTT
-	TRBV7-2	TRBJ2-5	-	CASSLSPTQETQYF	TGTGCCAGCAGCTTAAGTCCTACCCAAGAGACCCAGTACTTC
-	TRBV2	TRBJ1-4	-	CASSEVWSPEKLFF	TGTGCCAGCAGTGAAGTTTGGTCCCCGGAAAAACTGTTTTTT
-	TRBV7-9	TRBJ1-1	-	CASSLLDTEAFF	TGTGCCAGCAGCTTATTGGACACTGAAGCTTTCTTT
-	TRBV15	TRBJ1-5	-	CATSRGGGQPQHF	TGTGCCACCAGCAGAGGGGGAGGTCAGCCCCAGCATTTT
-	TRBV7-8	TRBJ1-5	-	CASSLVGDDQPQHF	TGTGCCAGCAGCTTAGTGGGAGATGATCAGCCCCAGCATTTT
-	TRBV30	TRBJ2-2	TRBD1	CAWLGQGSGELFF	TGTGCCTGGCTGGGACAGGGGAGCGGGGAGCTGTTTTTT
-	TRBV6-1	TRBJ1-4	-	CASSEIVGAGEKLFF	TGTGCCAGCAGTGAAATAGTGGGGGCGGGTGAAAAACTGTTTTTT
once	TRBV4-2	TRBJ1-2	-	CASSQDIRRGLPTNYGYTF	TGTGCCAGCAGCCAAGATATAAGGAGAGGGCTGCCAACTAACTATGGCTACACCTTC
-	TRBV5-6	TRBJ2-7	-	CASSRDLTYEQYF	TGTGCCAGCAGCCGGGACCTTACCTACGAGCAGTACTTC
-	TRBV5-4	TRBJ1-2	-	CASSLVGGHGYTF	TGTGCCAGCAGCTTGGTGGGGGGCCATGGCTACACCTTC
once	TRBV28	TRBJ2-7	TRBD2	CASSLGSGLAGGYEQYF	TGTGCCAGCAGTTTAGGTAGTGGTCTAGCGGGAGGGTACGAGCAGTACTTC
-	TRBV29-1	TRBJ1-6	-	CSDFDSPLHF	TGCAGCGACTTCGATTCACCCCTCCACTTT
once	TRBV9	TRBJ2-7	-	CASSDQSGVGEQYF	TGTGCCAGCAGCGATCAATCAGGGGTTGGCGAGCAGTACTTC
-	TRBV28	TRBJ1-2	-	CASNRASGYTF	TGTGCCAGCAACAGGGCCAGTGGCTACACCTTC
-	TRBV28	TRBJ1-2	-	CASRPGGAPTYGYTF	TGTGCCAGCAGGCCCGGGGGGGCCCCTACCTATGGCTACACCTTC
-	TRBV7-8	TRBJ2-1	TRBD2	CASSLPVAGSYNEQFF	TGTGCCAGCAGCCTCCCGGTAGCGGGCTCCTACAATGAGCAGTTCTTC
-	TRBV28	TRBJ2-7	TRBD2	CASSPPGLAYEQYF	TGTGCCAGCAGTCCTCCGGGACTAGCCTACGAGCAGTACTTC
-	TRBV5-4	TRBJ2-3	-	CASSLVGNTQYF	TGTGCCAGCAGCTTGGTAGGGAATACGCAGTATTTT
-	TRBV5-8	TRBJ1-2	-	CASSLGWGRFINYGYTF	TGTGCCAGCAGCTTGGGCTGGGGGAGATTTATTAACTATGGCTACACCTTC
-	TRBV13	TRBJ2-7	TRBD2	CASSLRAGGHYEQYF	TGTGCCAGCAGCTTACGTGCGGGGGGGCACTACGAGCAGTACTTC
-	TRBV20-1	TRBJ1-1	-	CSARRLEAFF	TGCAGTGCTAGACGTCTTGAAGCTTTCTTT
once	TRBV28	TRBJ2-1	TRBD1	CASSPYPGTGGYNEQFF	TGTGCCAGCAGTCCCTACCCCGGGACAGGGGGGTACAATGAGCAGTTCTTC